The 20 T cell receptor beta chains below were found in one sample sequenced in a study of T-cell memory formation after mild COVID-19. Each CDR3 protein gets one entry after TCRdb re-called the 5' RACE reads with MiXCR. The table has 25,000 to 30,000 distinct CDR3 sequences, 15% to 20% seen once; the top ten hold around 1.4%. Sequenced sample: PBMCs or a T cell subset sorted from them (not recorded which). These receptors were collected from an adult who had mild COVID-19 (a few samples of this study predate the infection). Cell type and time point are not known.

This clonotype appeared many times. The V gene is TRBV5-1, the J gene TRBJ2-2; TRBD2 agrees at 9 bases. Germline CDR1 is SGHRS and CDR2 is YFSETQ. The CDR3 totals 14 residues. The V gene end was trimmed by 4 bases and the J gene end by 4 bases; junction bases not matched to a gene: 2. The CDR3 bases are TGCGCCAGCAGCCTGCGGGGGGGCACCGGGGAGCTGTTTTTT. It specifies CASSLRGGTGELFF.

V gene TRBV2 combines with J gene TRBJ2-1; TRBD2 aligns across 10 bases. The CDR3 runs to 15 residues. CDR1 is SNHLY and CDR2 is FYNNEI in the germline V gene. Trimming took 0 bases from V and 8 from J; bases not matched to a gene: 4. As DNA, the CDR3 is TGTGCCAGCAGTGAAGCCCTAGCGGGAGTGGATGAGCAGTTCTTC. Its protein product is CASSEALAGVDEQFF.

This clonotype was detected many times. The chain employs TRBV6-6 and TRBJ2-3; D is unclear. Trimming removed 0 bases at V and 0 bases at J, with 7 bases between. This CDR3 contains 15 residues. Germline CDR1 and CDR2: MNHNY and SVGAGI (reference sequence). CDR3 sequence reads: CASSYSHTSTDTQYF. CDR3 DNA sequence: TGTGCCAGCAGTTACTCCCATACGAGCACAGATACGCAGTATTTT.

The chain employs TRBV6-5 and TRBJ1-2, with a tentative D call TRBD1 (5 bases). Per germline, CDR1 MNHEY and CDR2 SVGAGI. The CDR3 contains 16 residues. V shed 0 bases and J shed 4 bases, with 15 bases lying between them. CDR3 nucleotides: TGTGCCAGCAGTTACTCTGGACAAACGACGATCTATGGCTACACCTTC. Translation: CASSYSGQTTIYGYTF.

In this sample, this clonotype turned up many times. The genes are TRBV6-5 and TRBJ2-1, with a tentative D call TRBD2 (6 bases). The V end was cut by 5 bases, the J end by 5 bases, with 13 bases between. CDR1 is MNHEY and CDR2 is SVGAGI in the germline V gene. CDR3 length: 14 amino acids. Here the CDR3 DNA reads TGTGCCAGCAGTGCCGCCTGGGGGGACAATGAGCAGTTCTTC. Translated: CASSAAWGDNEQFF.

This clonotype occurred many times. The junction departs from germline at one end; a sequencing error may be responsible. The V call is TRBV20-1, the J call TRBJ2-3; 11 positions match TRBD2. CDR3 length equals 15 residues. CDR1 is DFQATT and CDR2 is SNEGSKA in the germline V gene (reference sequence). The CDR3: CSARGLAGGLDTQYF. In DNA, the CDR3 is TGCAGCGCTAGGGGGTTAGCGGGAGGGCTGGATACGCAGTATTTT.

This clonotype was found many times. This chain joins TRBV7-9 and TRBJ2-7, with D tentatively TRBD1 (5 bases). Between the trimmed V and J ends, which lost 0 bases and 4 bases, there was a span of 10 bases. Germline CDR1 and CDR2: SEHNR and FQNEAQ (reference sequence). This CDR3 is 14 amino acids long. The CDR3 here is CASSLAGARYEQYF. CDR3 nucleotides: TGTGCCAGCAGCTTAGCAGGGGCGCGGTACGAGCAGTACTTC.

This chain uses TRBV11-2 with TRBJ2-5; D remains unclear. The CDR3 contains 13 residues. Germline loops: CDR1 SGHAT, CDR2 FQNNGV. The germline V and J ends were trimmed by 3 bases and 9 bases, with 14 bases remaining between them. CDR3 sequence (DNA): TGTGCCAGCAGCTTGGAGCTCCCGTCGGCCCAGTACTTC. Translated, it gives CASSLELPSAQYF.

The chain uses TRBV4-1 and TRBJ2-5; TRBD2 agrees at 9 bases. V dropped 6 bases and J dropped 5; count of bases not matched to a gene: 10. The germline V gene encodes CDR1 MGHRA and CDR2 YSYEKL. There are 15 residues in the CDR3. The chain's CDR3 is CASRRLLAGLETQYF. DNA for the CDR3: TGCGCCAGCAGACGGCTGCTAGCGGGGTTGGAGACCCAGTACTTC.

This clonotype was counted many times. V and J are TRBV19 and TRBJ1-1, with no clear D. The V end was cut by 5 bases, the J end by 2 bases, with 18 bases between. The CDR3 runs to 16 residues. Germline CDR1 is LNHDA and CDR2 is SQIVND (reference sequence). CDR3: CASSRSELRDNTEAFF. The CDR3 nucleotides are TGTGCCAGTAGTCGATCGGAACTTCGGGATAACACTGAAGCTTTCTTT.

On this clonotype: The junction differs from germline at one of its ends, possibly a read error. The chain couples TRBV24-1 to TRBJ2-5; maybe TRBD1 (5 bases). The CDR3 is 13 residues long. Germline V CDR1 and CDR2: KGHDR, SFDVKD. The CDR3 spells CATSDLSRAAPDF. CDR3 DNA sequence: TGTGCCACCAGTGATTTGTCCAGGGCAGCACCCGACTTC.

This clonotype was counted at least ten times. The chain is built from TRBV5-1 and TRBJ1-5, with 8 bases that match TRBD1. CDR1 is SGHRS, CDR2 YFSETQ, per germline. The CDR3 covers 18 residues. V lost 0 bases and J lost 0; bases outside the gene matches: 8. CDR3 bases: TGCGCCAGCAGCTTGGCACCTCTTGGACAGGGTAGCAATCAGCCCCAGCATTTT. This sequence encodes CASSLAPLGQGSNQPQHF.

The sample holds many counts of this clonotype. This CDR3 is CASSLARWRGTDTQYF. The CDR3 region has the DNA TGTGCCAGCAGCTTAGCGCGTTGGCGGGGCACAGATACGCAGTATTTT. The V and J genes are TRBV7-2 and TRBJ2-3; perhaps TRBD2 as D (5 bases). Germline-derived CDR1 and CDR2 are SGHTA and FQGNSA. V was pared by 0 bases and J by 1 base, with 11 bases between. The CDR3 sequence is 16 residues long.

This clonotype was seen at least ten times. CDR3 bases: TGTGCCAGCAGTTCCGGACAGGGGAAACTGTTTTTT. Encoded protein: CASSSGQGKLFF. V usage is TRBV12-3 or TRBV12-4 and J usage is TRBJ1-4, with TRBD1 identical over 9 bases. V shed 4 bases, J shed 11 bases, and the junction held 2 bases outside the gene matches. This CDR3 is 12 amino acids long.

This chain connects TRBV5-1 to TRBJ1-1; D might be TRBD1 (5 bases). The germline V gene has CDR1 SGHRS and CDR2 YFSETQ. V lost 3 bases to trimming and J lost 1 base, with 13 bases between them. CDR3 size: 15 residues. The chain's CDR3 is CASSYRQGGNTEAFF. The CDR3 DNA reads as TGCGCCAGCAGCTACCGCCAGGGAGGGAACACTGAAGCTTTCTTT.

This clonotype was counted at least ten times. The gene calls are TRBV5-1 and TRBJ2-7; 7 positions agree with TRBD1. Trimming at V came to 0 bases and at J to 1 base, leaving 10 bases not matched to a gene. Germline V gene sequence: CDR1 SGHRS, CDR2 YFSETQ. The CDR3 is 17 amino acids. The CDR3 nucleotides read TGCGCCAGCAGCTTGGACGGCCTGGGCAGGGGGTCCTACGAGCAGTACTTC. Protein sequence: CASSLDGLGRGSYEQYF.

This clonotype was counted between two and nine times. The rearrangement links TRBV7-2 to TRBJ2-5; D may be TRBD2 (6 bases). Trimming took 2 bases from V and 5 from J, leaving 12 bases between them. This CDR3 spans 14 amino acids. The germline CDR1 and CDR2 sequences are SGHTA and FQGNSA. The CDR3 is CASSLWGRGETQYF. As DNA, the CDR3 is TGTGCCAGCAGCTTATGGGGTCGGGGGGAGACCCAGTACTTC.

This clonotype was detected many times. V gene TRBV7-2 combines with J gene TRBJ2-4; TRBD1 is a possible D gene (5 bases). CDR1 is SGHTA and CDR2 is FQGNSA in the germline V gene. With 2 bases removed from V and 3 bases from J, the gap between germline ends came to 8 bases. The CDR3 runs to 14 residues. CDR3 sequence: CASSLQGVKNIQYF. The DNA for the CDR3 is TGTGCCAGCAGCTTACAGGGTGTCAAAAACATTCAGTACTTC.

This clonotype is a singleton in its sample. The rearrangement joins TRBV29-1 to TRBJ1-2, with a tentative D call TRBD1 (6 bases). This CDR3 has 17 residues. The V end was cut by 2 bases, the J end by 4 bases, with 23 bases between. The V gene's germline CDR1 is SQVTM and CDR2 ANQGSEA. The CDR3 DNA is TGCAGCGTTGAAAATACGCCCTTGGGGGCCGTTGGCTATGGCTACACCTTC. Its translation is CSVENTPLGAVGYGYTF. The full variable domain, completed using reference TRBV29-1 and TRBJ1-2, is SAVISQKPSRDICQRGTSLTIQCQVDSQVTMMFWYRQQPGQSLTLIATANQGSEATYESGFVIDKFPISRPNLTFSTLTVSNMSPEDSSIYLCSVENTPLGAVGYGYTFGSGTRLTVV.

This clonotype was picked up many times. The chain's CDR3 is CASSRGAPTEAFF. The CDR3 nucleotides are TGTGCCAGCAGCCGGGGGGCGCCGACTGAAGCTTTCTTT. V usage is TRBV7-2 and J usage is TRBJ1-1; possibly TRBD1 for D (6 bases). Trimming removed 5 bases at V and 5 bases at J, with 12 bases between. This CDR3 has 13 amino acids. Germline V gene sequence: CDR1 SGHTA, CDR2 FQGNSA.